The 6 T cell receptor beta chains below all came from one sample that was sequenced in a study of shared T cell receptors in the human thymus. The data were produced by immunoSEQ multiplex PCR, yet TCRdb's version contains in-frame clones alone and is incomplete. The sample consists of roughly 710,000 clones, 80% to 90% of them appearing once. This sample was shared with a second study, whose subject was human thymus T cells.

Sequenced material: thymocytes. The receptor source for this set is a girl under three years old with a congenital heart defect.

J is TRBJ1-3 and V is TRBV28, with 7 bases that match TRBD1. CDR1 and CDR2 (germline): MDHEN, SYDVKM. Trimming took 6 bases from V and 4 from J; bases not matched to a gene: 12. This CDR3 has 16 residues. CDR3 in DNA: TGTGCCAGCAGCCAAGTGCTAGGGGGCCAGGGAAACACCATATATTTT. Encoded protein: CASSQVLGGQGNTIYF.

The V call is TRBV6-4, the J call TRBJ1-2, with TRBD1 matching 10 bases. The CDR3 sequence is 15 residues long. The trim removed 4 bases at V and 6 bases at J, leaving 8 bases unmatched. The germline V gene has CDR1 MRHNA and CDR2 SNTAGT. CDR3 nucleotide sequence: TGTGCCAGCAGTGCGAGACAGGGGGCATACGATGGCTACACCTTC. It translates to CASSARQGAYDGYTF.

The chain carries TRBV9 and TRBJ1-4; a weak D match, TRBD1 (5 bases). Germline-derived CDR1 and CDR2 are SGDLS and YYNGEE. CDR3 length equals 16 residues. V was clipped by 0 bases and J by 3 bases, with 12 bases between them. The CDR3: CASSVEPGHANEKLFF. CDR3 sequence (DNA): TGTGCCAGCAGCGTAGAACCAGGGCACGCTAATGAAAAACTGTTTTTT.

This chain uses TRBV6-1 with TRBJ1-1; perhaps TRBD1 as D (5 bases). The CDR3 spans 14 residues. Germline lookup yields CDR1 MNHNS and CDR2 SASEGT. V dropped 5 bases and J dropped 6 bases, with 16 bases sitting between them. This chain's CDR3 is CASSPQQGRAEAFF. The CDR3 DNA reads TGTGCCAGCAGTCCCCAGCAGGGAAGGGCTGAAGCTTTCTTT.

The chain employs TRBV19 and TRBJ2-7; 12 bases fit TRBD2. J gave up 1 base and V 4 bases, and 2 bases lay outside the gene matches. The germline gives CDR1 LNHDA, CDR2 SQIVND (reference sequence). This CDR3 comprises 15 residues. In DNA form, the CDR3 reads TGTGCCAGTAGTAAAACTAGCGGGGGGTCCTACGAGCAGTACTTC. Its translation: CASSKTSGGSYEQYF. Together with reference TRBV19 and TRBJ2-7, the CDR3 gives the full variable domain: DGGITQSPKYLFRKEGQNVTLSCEQNLNHDAMYWYRQDPGQGLRLIYYSQIVNDFQKGDIAEGYSVSREKKESFPLTVTSAQKNPTAFYLCASSKTSGGSYEQYFGPGTRLTVT.

This clone was observed a few times. This sequence joins TRBV28 and TRBJ2-5, with no clear D. Trimming removed 6 bases from V and 4 bases from J, with 12 bases in between. Germline CDR1 is MDHEN and CDR2 is SYDVKM. CDR3 length: 13 amino acids. CDR3 DNA: TGTGCCAGCAGGAGCAACCTTAGAGAGACCCAGTACTTC. It specifies CASRSNLRETQYF.